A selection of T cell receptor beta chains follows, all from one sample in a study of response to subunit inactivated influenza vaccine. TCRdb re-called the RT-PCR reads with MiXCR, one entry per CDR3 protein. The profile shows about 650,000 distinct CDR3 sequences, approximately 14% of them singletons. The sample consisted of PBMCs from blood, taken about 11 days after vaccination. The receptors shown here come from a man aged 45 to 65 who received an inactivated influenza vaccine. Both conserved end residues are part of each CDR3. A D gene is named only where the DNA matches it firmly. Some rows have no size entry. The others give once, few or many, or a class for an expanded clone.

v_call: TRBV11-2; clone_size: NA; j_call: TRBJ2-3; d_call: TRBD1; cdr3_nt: TGTGCCAGCAGCCAGACGACAGGGGGTCTCACAGATACGCAGTATTTT; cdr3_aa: CASSQTTGGLTDTQYF
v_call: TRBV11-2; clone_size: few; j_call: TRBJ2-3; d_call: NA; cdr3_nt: TGTGCCAGCAGCCCTACCCGGGGGCACACAGATACGCAGTATTTT; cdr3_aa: CASSPTRGHTDTQYF
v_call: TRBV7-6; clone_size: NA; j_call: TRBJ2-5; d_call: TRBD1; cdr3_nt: TGTGCCAGCAGCCTCCCTTTTGGGGACAGCTATCAAGAGACCCAGTACTTC; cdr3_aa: CASSLPFGDSYQETQYF
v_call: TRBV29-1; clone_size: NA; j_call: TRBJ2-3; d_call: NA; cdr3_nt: TGCAGCGCCGTAGCGTACACAGATACGCAGTATTTT; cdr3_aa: CSAVAYTDTQYF
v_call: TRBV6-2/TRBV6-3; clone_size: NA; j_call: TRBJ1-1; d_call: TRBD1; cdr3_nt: TGTGCCAGCAGTGCGCAGGGGGCCGCTGAAGCTTTCTTT; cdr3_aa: CASSAQGAAEAFF
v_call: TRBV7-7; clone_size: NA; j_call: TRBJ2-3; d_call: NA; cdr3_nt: TGTGCTAGCAGTGAAAGGGCGGGGAGCACAGATACGCAGTATTTT; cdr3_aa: CASSERAGSTDTQYF
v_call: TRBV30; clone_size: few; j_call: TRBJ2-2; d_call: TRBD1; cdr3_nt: TGTGCCTGGGGGACAGGGTACCGCGGGGAGCTGTTTTTT; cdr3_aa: CAWGTGYRGELFF
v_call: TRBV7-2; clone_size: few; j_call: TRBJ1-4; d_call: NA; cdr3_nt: TGTGCCAGCACGTTCCGGGGGGAAAAACTGTTTTTT; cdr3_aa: CASTFRGEKLFF
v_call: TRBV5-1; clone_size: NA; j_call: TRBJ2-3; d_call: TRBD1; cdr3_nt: TGCGCCAGCAGCGCCGGACAGGGACGTTCTAGCACAGATACGCAGTATTTT; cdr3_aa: CASSAGQGRSSTDTQYF
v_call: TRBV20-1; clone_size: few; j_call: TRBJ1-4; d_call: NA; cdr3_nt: TGCAGTGTCCCGGGATCCTCGAGGGAAAAACTGTTTTTT; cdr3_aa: CSVPGSSREKLFF
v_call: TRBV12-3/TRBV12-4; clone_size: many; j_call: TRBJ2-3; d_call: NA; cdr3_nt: TGTGCCAGCAGCCCTGGGGGTGCGGGACGCACAGATACGCAGTATTTT; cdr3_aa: CASSPGGAGRTDTQYF
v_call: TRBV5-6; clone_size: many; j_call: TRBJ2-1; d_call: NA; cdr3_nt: TGTGCCAGCAGCCCCCGACATGGGGACCTTGAGCAGTTCTTC; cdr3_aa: CASSPRHGDLEQFF
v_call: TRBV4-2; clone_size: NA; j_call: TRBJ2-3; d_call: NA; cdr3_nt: TGTGCCAGCAGCCAAGATGGCGATACGCAGTATTTT; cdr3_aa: CASSQDGDTQYF
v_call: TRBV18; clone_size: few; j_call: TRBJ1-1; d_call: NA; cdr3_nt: TGTGCCAGCTCACTTAATTCCGGGACATCTGAAGCTTTCTTT; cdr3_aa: CASSLNSGTSEAFF
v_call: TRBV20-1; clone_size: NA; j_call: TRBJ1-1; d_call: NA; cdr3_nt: TGCAGTGCTAGCGTCAGGGTGGGGACTGAAGCTTTCTTT; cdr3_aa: CSASVRVGTEAFF
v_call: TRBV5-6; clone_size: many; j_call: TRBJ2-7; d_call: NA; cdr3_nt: TGTGCCAGCAGCGGCCACTACGAGCAGTACTTC; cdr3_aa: CASSGHYEQYF
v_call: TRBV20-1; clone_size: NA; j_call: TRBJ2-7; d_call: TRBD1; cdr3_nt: TGCAGTGCTAGACACAGGGACAGGGGTAGCGAGCAGTACTTC; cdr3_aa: CSARHRDRGSEQYF
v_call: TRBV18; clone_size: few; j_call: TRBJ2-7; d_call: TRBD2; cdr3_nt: TGTGCCAGCTCACCAAGGGGAGGGACCTACGAGCAGTACTTC; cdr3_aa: CASSPRGGTYEQYF
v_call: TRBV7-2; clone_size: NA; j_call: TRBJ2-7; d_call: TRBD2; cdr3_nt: TGTGCCAGCAGCCCGTCTAGCGGGGGCTACGAGCAGTACTTC; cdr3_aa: CASSPSSGGYEQYF
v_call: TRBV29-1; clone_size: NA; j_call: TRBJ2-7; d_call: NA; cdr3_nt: TGCAGCGTTGAAGTACGGACTTCCTGGAGCTCCTACGAGCAGTACTTC; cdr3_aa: CSVEVRTSWSSYEQYF
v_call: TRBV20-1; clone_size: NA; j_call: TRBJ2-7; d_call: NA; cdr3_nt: TGCAGTGCTAGAGATGGGCAGGGGGGTTCCTACGAGCAGTACTTC; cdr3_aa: CSARDGQGGSYEQYF
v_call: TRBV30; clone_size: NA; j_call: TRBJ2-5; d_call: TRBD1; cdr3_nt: TGTGCCTGGAGCATAGGACAGGTCCTATGGGGAGAGACCCAGTACTTC; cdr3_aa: CAWSIGQVLWGETQYF
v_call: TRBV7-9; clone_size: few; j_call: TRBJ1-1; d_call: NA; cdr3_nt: TGTGCCAGCAGCCCGATGGACCGAATCATGGGCACTGAAGCTTTCTTT; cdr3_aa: CASSPMDRIMGTEAFF
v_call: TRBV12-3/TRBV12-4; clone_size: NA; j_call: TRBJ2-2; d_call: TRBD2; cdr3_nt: TGTGCCAGCAGTGGGGGAAGCGGGGGGGCGATCGGGGAGCTGTTTTTT; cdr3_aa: CASSGGSGGAIGELFF